These 16 T cell receptor beta chains share one sample of origin, sequenced in a study of T cell responses to AZD1222 COVID-19 vaccine. Data came from immunoSEQ multiplex PCR; TCRdb stores just in-frame clones and leaves some out. The sample comprises about 98,000 clones, around 82% of which are singletons, and 17% rests with the top ten. The sequences come from peripheral blood, collected on day 0 of AZD1222 vaccination. Every receptor here comes from an adult in good health.

The rearrangement links TRBV18 to TRBJ1-1; D is possibly TRBD1 (5 bases). The V and J ends lost 3 bases and 1 base respectively, with 15 bases between them. Germline-derived CDR1 and CDR2 are KGHSH and LQKENI. This CDR3 has 16 residues. CDR3 DNA: TGTGCCAGCTCACCCCTGGTTGCGGGGGGGAACACTGAAGCTTTCTTT. This sequence encodes CASSPLVAGGNTEAFF.

This clone is a singleton in its sample. V and J are TRBV24-1 and TRBJ1-2; perhaps TRBD1 as D (6 bases). Germline CDR1 is KGHDR and CDR2 is SFDVKD. Trimming shortened V by 10 bases and J by 3 bases, and 14 bases separated the two germline ends. CDR3 length: 13 residues. The DNA for the CDR3 is TGTGCCACTCAGGCCGCAGGGGACTATGGCTACACCTTC. Its translation is CATQAAGDYGYTF.

Only a few counts were recorded for this clone. The chain combines TRBV2 with TRBJ2-1, with 9 bases matching TRBD2. This CDR3 is 14 amino acids long. Germline V gene sequence: CDR1 SNHLY, CDR2 FYNNEI. With 4 bases clipped from V and 4 bases from J, the junction kept 2 bases outside the gene matches. CDR3 residues: CASSGLAEYNEQFF. The CDR3 DNA reads TGTGCCAGCAGTGGACTAGCGGAGTACAATGAGCAGTTCTTC.

V is TRBV5-1 and J is TRBJ1-2, with D maybe TRBD1 (5 bases). Germline CDR1 is SGHRS and CDR2 is YFSETQ. V lost 1 base to trimming and J lost 4 bases, with 14 bases between them. The CDR3 is made up of 15 amino acids. CDR3 protein: CASSLLGTEGYGYTF. In DNA, the CDR3 is TGCGCCAGCAGCTTGTTGGGGACGGAGGGCTATGGCTACACCTTC. The full variable domain, its missing parts supplied by reference TRBV5-1 and TRBJ1-2, is KAGVTQTPRYLIKTRGQQVTLSCSPISGHRSVSWYQQTPGQGLQFLFEYFSETQRNKGNFPGRFSGRQFSNSRSEMNVSTLELGDSALYLCASSLLGTEGYGYTFGSGTRLTVV.

The rearrangement joins TRBV4-3 to TRBJ2-3; D may be TRBD2 (5 bases). This CDR3 comprises 14 residues. V was shortened by 0 bases and J by 10 bases, with 14 bases between the two germline ends. Germline V lookup: CDR1 LGHNA, CDR2 YSLEER. CDR3 sequence reads: CASSQDHDYRAQYF. DNA of the CDR3: TGCGCCAGCAGCCAAGATCATGACTATCGTGCGCAGTATTTT.

The chain's CDR3 is CATSVGTGLKETQYF. The CDR3 bases are TGTGCCACCAGTGTCGGGACAGGGTTGAAGGAGACCCAGTACTTC. This chain joins TRBV24-1 and TRBJ2-5, with 9 positions matching TRBD1. The V gene end was trimmed by 5 bases and the J gene end by 5 bases; junction bases not matched to a gene: 8. Germline CDR1 and CDR2: KGHDR and SFDVKD. The CDR3 is 15 residues long.

This clone was counted a few times. The rearrangement uses TRBV28 and TRBJ1-3; TRBD1 might be the D (6 bases). There are 15 residues in the CDR3. Germline lookup yields CDR1 MDHEN and CDR2 SYDVKM. Deletions cut 8 bases from V and 2 bases from J, with 16 bases between. CDR3 sequence: CASFDRSSAGNTIYF. The DNA for the CDR3 is TGTGCCAGCTTCGACAGGTCGAGTGCTGGAAACACCATATATTTT.

V is TRBV19 and J is TRBJ1-2, with D perhaps TRBD1 (6 bases). V was shortened by 6 bases and J by 9 bases, with 20 bases between the two germline ends. The V gene's germline CDR1 is LNHDA and CDR2 SQIVND (reference sequence). The CDR3 has 14 amino acids. The CDR3 DNA sequence: TGTGCCAGTAGCCAAGTGGGGGCTGGTTATCGCTACACCTTC. Encoded protein: CASSQVGAGYRYTF.

The chain joins TRBV27 to TRBJ1-1, with D unresolved. CDR1 MNHEY and CDR2 SMNVEV come from the germline V gene (reference sequence). Trimming removed 0 bases from V and 6 bases from J, with 11 bases in between. The CDR3 is 14 amino acids. The CDR3 nucleotides are TGTGCCAGCAGTTTATCCGCGATGAAAGCTGAAGCTTTCTTT. Its translation: CASSLSAMKAEAFF.

J is TRBJ2-2 and V is TRBV27; 8 bases are a match to TRBD2. The V and J ends lost 5 bases and 1 base, in that order; junction bases with no gene match: 12. The CDR3 extends over 18 amino acids. Germline CDR1 is MNHEY and CDR2 is SMNVEV (reference sequence). Written as DNA, the CDR3 is TGTGCCAGCAGTCCGACGCCGTCTAGCGGGCTGAACACCGGGGAGCTGTTTTTT. Its protein is CASSPTPSSGLNTGELFF.

The genes are TRBV4-2 and TRBJ1-1; D not certain. The CDR3 totals 14 residues. Germline assignment: CDR1 LGHNA and CDR2 YNFKEQ. V lost 5 bases and J lost 5, with 15 bases in between. This chain's CDR3 is CASSSTLEGTEAFF. For the CDR3, the DNA is TGTGCCAGCAGCTCGACATTGGAGGGAACTGAAGCTTTCTTT.

The chain links TRBV11-2 to TRBJ1-6, with D uncertain. V lost 0 bases to trimming and J lost 0 bases, with 6 bases between them. In germline, CDR1 is SGHAT, CDR2 FQNNGV. This CDR3 contains 16 residues. The CDR3 loop is CASSLDRDSYNSPLHF. The DNA for the CDR3 is TGTGCCAGCAGCTTAGACCGGGACTCCTATAATTCACCCCTCCACTTT.

This chain joins TRBV28 and TRBJ2-3; TRBD2 is a possible D gene (5 bases). The CDR3 spans 13 residues. Trimming removed 2 bases at V and 3 bases at J, with 6 bases between. Per the germline V gene, CDR1 is MDHEN and CDR2 is SYDVKM. The DNA of the CDR3 is TGTGCCAGCAGTTTAAGAGGGACAGATACGCAGTATTTT. It yields the protein CASSLRGTDTQYF. The whole variable domain, remainder taken from reference TRBV28 and TRBJ2-3, is DVKVTQSSRYLVKRTGEKVFLECVQDMDHENMFWYRQDPGLGLRLIYFSYDVKMKEKGDIPEGYSVSREKKERFSLILESASTNQTSMYLCASSLRGTDTQYFGPGTRLTVL.

The J gene is TRBJ2-3, the V gene TRBV5-1, with D possibly being TRBD2 (5 bases). This CDR3 region has 15 residues. Germline CDR1 is SGHRS and CDR2 is YFSETQ. The V end lost 0 bases, the J end lost 1 base, and 9 bases lay between the germline ends. The CDR3 DNA sequence: TGCGCCAGCAGCTTGGAACCGAGGGGCACAGATACGCAGTATTTT. This translates into CASSLEPRGTDTQYF.

The chain uses TRBV19 and TRBJ1-4; D call uncertain. Between the trimmed V and J ends, which lost 5 bases and 7 bases, there was a span of 14 bases. The CDR3 runs to 14 residues. CDR1 and CDR2 from the germline V gene are LNHDA and SQIVND (reference sequence). CDR3 bases: TGTGCCAGTAGTCCGGACCGAGATCGTGAAAAACTGTTTTTT. Translation: CASSPDRDREKLFF.

This sequence joins TRBV7-2 and TRBJ1-1, with 8 nucleotides matching TRBD1. Germline trimming cut 1 base from V and 5 bases from J; bases unmatched to any gene: 6. This CDR3 spans 15 amino acids. Germline V gives CDR1 SGHTA, CDR2 FQGNSA. CDR3 protein: CASSLGRGRGTEAFF. The CDR3 DNA follows: TGTGCCAGCAGCTTAGGCAGGGGGCGCGGGACTGAAGCTTTCTTT.